The present T cell receptor beta chain was sequenced within a study of early stage breast cancer tumors. Method: immunoSEQ multiplex PCR; TCRdb's copy keeps in-frame clones and lacks some. The data hold approximately 4,800 clones, with 61% observed a single time. About this clone itself: Its antigen is not identified.

Whole-study results and caveats: Commonly generated sequences made up most enriched TCRB sequences shared between patients. In about 90% of the 16 patients, blood comparison separated tumor from normal breast.

Trimming took off 7 bases at V and 1 base at J, with 10 bases between the two ends. Germline V gene sequence: CDR1 LGHNT, CDR2 FRNRAP. CDR3 length equals 13 residues. The clonotype was recovered from a person in their fifties or sixties with breast cancer. The sequenced sample was breast tumor tissue. The genes are TRBV12-5 and TRBJ1-1; the D gene is possibly TRBD1 (5 bases). CDR3 coding DNA: TGTGCTAGTGCCAGACAGTCGAACACTGAAGCTTTCTTT. The encoded protein is CASARQSNTEAFF. Using reference TRBV12-5 and TRBJ1-1 for the parts outside the CDR3, the full variable domain is DARVTQTPRHKVTEMGQEVTMRCQPILGHNTVFWYRQTMMQGLELLAYFRNRAPLDDSGMPKDRFSAEMPDATLATLKIQPSEPRDSAVYFCASARQSNTEAFFGQGTRLTVV.